The T cell receptor (beta chain) described here comes from a study of identical twins. With template switching, a universal primer site was added, and the cDNA carried unique molecular identifiers. Each CDR3 protein gets one entry after TCRdb re-called the 5' RACE reads with MiXCR. This sample has about 720,000 distinct CDR3 sequences, with 8.6% found just once. Germline CDR1 is DFQATT and CDR2 is SNEGSKA (reference sequence). Trimming took off 7 bases at V and 2 bases at J, with 15 bases between the two ends. The CDR3 contains 14 residues. This clonotype was observed many times. These data also formed part of another study, on yellow fever vaccine responses in identical twins.

Sequencing was performed on PBMCs. The V gene is TRBV20-1, the J gene TRBJ1-5; tentative D call: TRBD1 (5 bases). This TCR derives from a woman under 30 in good health. In nucleotides, the CDR3 is TGCAGTGACCCGACTCGAGGGGGCAATCAGCCCCAGCATTTT. Translating it yields CSDPTRGGNQPQHF.